This T cell receptor (beta chain) is drawn from a study of cytotoxic CD8 clonotypes in ibrutinib-treated CLL. TCRdb's table, derived via immunoSEQ multiplex PCR, lists solely in-frame clones and lacks some. In the table there are more than 70,000 clones, about 76% of which are singletons. Trimming left V 9 bases short and J 0 bases short, with 12 bases between. The CDR3 extends over 13 amino acids. CDR1 and CDR2 from the germline V gene are SGHNT and YYREEE (reference sequence). The sequencing here drew on PBMCs, taken after 12 months of ibrutinib treatment. The chain has TRBV5-4 and TRBJ1-1; D is unclear. The receptor was isolated from a human donor with chronic lymphocytic leukemia. In nucleotides, the CDR3 is TGTGCCACCCATGACGGACTGAACACTGAAGCTTTCTTT. Its protein product is CATHDGLNTEAFF.